Presented here are 18 T cell receptor beta chains from one specimen sequenced in a study of T cell repertoires in cytomegalovirus infection. TCRdb fed the reads into MiXCR, producing one record per CDR3 protein. The data contain some 270,000 distinct CDR3 sequences, about a sixth of them seen just once; the ten biggest clones take up roughly 50%. The sequenced sample was CD8+ T cells from PBMCs. Receptors originate from a human donor in good health (CMV status not recorded). Some clones in this sample may be carry-over from other donors' samples.

The genes are TRBV6-2 or TRBV6-3 and TRBJ2-1; the D gene could be TRBD1 or TRBD2 (5 bases each). Germline V gene data show CDR1 as MNHEY and CDR2 as SVGEGT. The V and J ends lost 4 bases and 8 bases respectively, with 18 bases between them. The CDR3 spans 15 residues. CDR3: CASSSRDPLTDEQFF. The CDR3 coding sequence is TGTGCCAGCAGTTCCCGGGACCCTCTAACAGATGAGCAGTTCTTC.

The V call is TRBV2, the J call TRBJ1-2; the match to TRBD1 covers 8 bases. The CDR3 has 15 residues. Trimming took 6 bases from V and 7 from J; bases not matched to a gene: 13. From germline, CDR1 is SNHLY and CDR2 FYNNEI. The CDR3 is CASRGRQGRFRGYTF. For the CDR3, the DNA is TGTGCCAGCAGGGGTCGACAGGGGCGGTTTCGTGGCTACACCTTC. Complete variable domain (other parts from reference TRBV2 and TRBJ1-2): EPEVTQTPSHQVTQMGQEVILRCVPISNHLYFYWYRQILGQKVEFLVSFYNNEISEKSEIFDDQFSVERPDGSNFTLKIRSTKLEDSAMYFCASRGRQGRFRGYTFGSGTRLTVV.

This clonotype has ten or more counts. The J gene is TRBJ2-7, the V gene TRBV7-8; 7 nucleotides line up with TRBD2. Germline V gene lookup returns CDR1 SGHVS and CDR2 FQNEAQ. The CDR3 runs 17 residues. Trimming removed 4 bases from V and 2 bases from J; junction bases left unmatched: 14. CDR3 nucleotides: TGTGCCAGCAGCTCCAATCCGGGACTACAACTTCCCTACGAGCAGTACTTC. Translating gives CASSSNPGLQLPYEQYF.

The chain employs TRBV5-1 and TRBJ2-7; D is perhaps TRBD2 (5 bases). CDR1 and CDR2 from the germline V gene are SGHRS and YFSETQ. The ends were cut back, 0 bases at V and 3 bases at J, with 10 bases in the middle. The CDR3 sequence is 14 residues long. CDR3 sequence: CASSLVEADYEQYF. CDR3 DNA: TGCGCCAGCAGCTTGGTGGAAGCGGACTACGAGCAGTACTTC. Full variable domain (outside the CDR3, taken from reference TRBV5-1 and TRBJ2-7): KAGVTQTPRYLIKTRGQQVTLSCSPISGHRSVSWYQQTPGQGLQFLFEYFSETQRNKGNFPGRFSGRQFSNSRSEMNVSTLELGDSALYLCASSLVEADYEQYFGPGTRLTVT.

This clonotype was recorded a few times. The chain recombines TRBV15 with TRBJ2-7; TRBD2 might be the D (6 bases). Germline-derived CDR1 and CDR2 are LNHNV and YYDKDF (reference sequence). The V end was cut by 0 bases, the J end by 1 base, with 7 bases between. The CDR3 runs to 14 residues. CDR3 nucleotide sequence: TGTGCCACCAGCAGAGATGGAGGGTCCTACGAGCAGTACTTC. Protein: CATSRDGGSYEQYF. Full variable domain (outside the CDR3, taken from reference TRBV15 and TRBJ2-7): DAMVIQNPRYQVTQFGKPVTLSCSQTLNHNVMYWYQQKSSQAPKLLFHYYDKDFNNEADTPDNFQSRRPNTSFCFLDIRSPGLGDTAMYLCATSRDGGSYEQYFGPGTRLTVT.

This clonotype was seen ten or more times. The chain combines TRBV7-9 with TRBJ2-2, with D possibly matching TRBD1 (6 bases). Trimming took off 1 base at V and 0 bases at J, with 15 bases between the two ends. The CDR3 has 18 residues. Germline-derived CDR1 and CDR2 are SEHNR and FQNEAQ (reference sequence). For the CDR3, the DNA is TGTGCCAGCAGCTTAGTTGTGACAGGCCAGCCGAACACCGGGGAGCTGTTTTTT. Translating gives CASSLVVTGQPNTGELFF.

This clonotype has at least ten counts. This sequence joins TRBV7-3 and TRBJ2-7, with D tentatively TRBD1 or TRBD2 (5 bases each). The V gene's germline CDR1 is SGHTA and CDR2 FQGTGA. The V gene lost 2 bases and the J gene lost 2 bases, with 13 bases spanning the gap. The CDR3 runs to 15 residues. As DNA, the CDR3 is TGTGCCAGCAGCTTAGGCGCCGGGGCAGCCTACGAGCAGTACTTC. Translating it yields CASSLGAGAAYEQYF.

This clonotype was found once. The chain is built from TRBV6-4 and TRBJ2-2, with 7 positions matching TRBD1. The CDR3 has 15 residues. Germline CDR1 MRHNA, CDR2 SNTAGT. The V gene end was trimmed by 5 bases and the J gene end by 1 base; junction bases not matched to a gene: 4. For the CDR3, the DNA is TGTGCCAGCAGTCCCGGGACAGAGAACACCGGGGAGCTGTTTTTT. Translated, it gives CASSPGTENTGELFF.

For this clonotype: This may come from a read error, since a much larger clone is one base off. The chain uses TRBV9 and TRBJ2-1; tentative D call: TRBD2 (6 bases). The CDR3 length is 13 residues. Germline CDR1 SGDLS, CDR2 YYNGEE. V gave up 7 bases and J gave up 4 bases, with 12 bases separating them. The CDR3: CASGLTSYNEQFF. The CDR3 nucleotides are TGTGCCAGCGGCTTGACTAGTTACAATGAGCAGTTCTTC.

This clonotype was observed a few times. The chain combines TRBV20-1 with TRBJ1-1; D is uncertain. Germline CDR1 reads DFQATT; CDR2 reads SNEGSKA (reference sequence). The CDR3 is 12 residues long. Trimming removed 0 bases from V and 8 bases from J, with 10 bases in between. The CDR3 coding sequence is TGCAGTGCTAGAGACGCCTACATCGAAGCTTTCTTT. Translated, it gives CSARDAYIEAFF.

The V and J genes are TRBV9 and TRBJ1-2, with D possibly TRBD1 on 5 matching bases. The CDR3 runs to 15 residues. In germline, CDR1 is SGDLS, CDR2 YYNGEE. V lost 3 bases to trimming and J lost 4 bases, with 16 bases between them. As DNA, the CDR3 is TGTGCCAGCAGCGCAAACCTGGGGGATAGCTATGGCTACACCTTC. Protein: CASSANLGDSYGYTF.

The V call is TRBV28, the J call TRBJ1-5; tentative D call: TRBD1 (5 bases). Per germline, CDR1 MDHEN and CDR2 SYDVKM. The CDR3 totals 17 residues. V lost 4 bases and J lost 0, with 16 bases in between. The CDR3 coding sequence is TGTGCCAGCAGTTCACCGACAGTCCGATTTAGCAATCAGCCCCAGCATTTT. It translates to CASSSPTVRFSNQPQHF.

This clonotype was recorded a few times. This chain links TRBV4-1 with TRBJ2-7; tentatively, D is TRBD1 or TRBD2 (6 bases each). Trimming removed 4 bases from V and 0 bases from J, with 19 bases in between. This CDR3 has 17 amino acids. CDR1 is MGHRA and CDR2 is YSYEKL in the germline V gene. CDR3 bases: TGCGCCAGCAGCCTAAGGGGGACCTACGGGGGCTCCTACGAGCAGTACTTC. Its protein product is CASSLRGTYGGSYEQYF.

This clonotype was counted between two and nine times. The chain uses TRBV2 and TRBJ2-1; the D gene is possibly TRBD2 (5 bases). Deletions cut 2 bases from V and 8 bases from J, with 16 bases between. The CDR3 runs to 15 residues. Germline CDR1 reads SNHLY; CDR2 reads FYNNEI. Written as DNA, the CDR3 is TGTGCCAGCAGTGAATGGGCCGTCGCGGAGGATGAGCAGTTCTTC. Translated: CASSEWAVAEDEQFF.

This clonotype has just a few counts. The chain combines TRBV10-3 with TRBJ2-7; TRBD2 matches 14 bases. V was clipped by 4 bases and J by 4 bases; unmatched bases: 9. This CDR3 spans 17 amino acids. Germline V gene data show CDR1 as ENHRY and CDR2 as SYGVKD. The CDR3 DNA reads TGTGCCATCAGTGGGACTAGCGGGGGGCCCGAACTTTACGAGCAGTACTTC. As protein: CAISGTSGGPELYEQYF.

This sequence joins TRBV7-9 and TRBJ1-1; D gene unclear. The V gene lost 1 base and the J gene lost 8 bases, with 8 bases spanning the gap. In germline, CDR1 is SEHNR, CDR2 FQNEAQ (reference sequence). The CDR3 has 12 amino acids. The DNA for the CDR3 is TGTGCCAGCAGCTTAGGGGAGAACGAAGCTTTCTTT. This translates into CASSLGENEAFF.

This clonotype has a handful of counts. CDR3 DNA sequence: TGCAGTGCTAGAGATATACAGGGAATGAACACTGAAGCTTTCTTT. Encoded protein: CSARDIQGMNTEAFF. The chain combines TRBV20-1 with TRBJ1-1, with a weak D call TRBD1 (6 bases). Trimming pared 0 bases from V and 0 bases from J, leaving 11 bases between. Germline V CDR1 and CDR2: DFQATT, SNEGSKA (reference sequence). There are 15 residues in the CDR3.

This clonotype was found many times. This sequence joins TRBV7-8 and TRBJ2-1; a weak D match, TRBD2 (6 bases). Trimming removed 4 bases from V and 7 bases from J, with 14 bases in between. Germline CDR1 is SGHVS and CDR2 is FQNEAQ. The CDR3 runs 14 residues. This CDR3 is CASSSTTGANEQFF. The CDR3 DNA reads as TGTGCCAGCAGCTCAACAACGGGAGCTAATGAGCAGTTCTTC. Full variable domain (missing parts from reference TRBV7-8 and TRBJ2-1): GAGVSQSPRYKVAKRGQDVALRCDPISGHVSLFWYQQALGQGPEFLTYFQNEAQLDKSGLPSDRFFAERPEGSVSTLKIQRTQQEDSAVYLCASSSTTGANEQFFGPGTRLTVL.